The 24 T cell receptor beta chains given below trace back to one sample, sequenced in a study of T cell responses to AZD1222 COVID-19 vaccine. TCRdb's table, derived via immunoSEQ multiplex PCR, lists solely in-frame clones and lacks some. The sample lists just over 150,000 clones, 70% to 90% occurring once. Sequenced here: peripheral blood, sampled after recovery from COVID-19. The source of these receptors is an adult who had recovered from COVID-19.

The chain has TRBV10-2 and TRBJ2-4; possible D gene TRBD2, 6 bases. V lost 1 base and J lost 9, with 19 bases in between. The CDR3 length is 16 residues. The germline V gene encodes CDR1 WSHSY and CDR2 SAAADI. CDR3 protein: CASSEFSGGGAFIQYF. The CDR3, as DNA: TGCGCCAGCAGTGAGTTCAGCGGCGGAGGGGCCTTCATTCAGTACTTC.

The chain is built from TRBV19 and TRBJ2-7; 7 bases align to TRBD1. The V gene end was trimmed by 6 bases and the J gene end by 2 bases; junction bases not matched to a gene: 7. This CDR3 has 14 residues. Looked up from germline, CDR1 is LNHDA and CDR2 is SQIVND (reference sequence). The CDR3 is CASSIRDSTYEQYF. In nucleotides, the CDR3 is TGTGCCAGTAGCATCCGGGACAGCACCTACGAGCAGTACTTC.

This sequence joins TRBV6-5 and TRBJ2-5; D is possibly TRBD2 (6 bases). Trimming cost V 6 bases and J 0 bases, with 11 bases left between them. Per the germline V gene, CDR1 is MNHEY and CDR2 is SVGAGI. CDR3 size: 14 residues. The CDR3 sequence: CASSRRAYQETQYF. In DNA, the CDR3 is TGTGCCAGCAGCAGGAGGGCATACCAAGAGACCCAGTACTTC.

This clone was detected only once. The gene calls are TRBV6-2 or TRBV6-3 and TRBJ2-2; maybe TRBD2 (6 bases). Per the germline V gene, CDR1 is MNHEY and CDR2 is SVGEGT. CDR3 length: 14 residues. V was clipped by 5 bases and J by 3 bases, with 10 bases between them. CDR3 sequence reads: CASSTAGHTGELFF. For the CDR3, the DNA is TGTGCCAGCAGTACCGCGGGGCACACCGGGGAGCTGTTTTTT.

The gene calls are TRBV25-1 and TRBJ1-2, with TRBD1 identical over 7 bases. From germline, CDR1 is MGHDK and CDR2 SYGVNS. CDR3 length: 13 amino acids. After removal of 6 bases from V and 4 bases from J, the junction contained 5 bases not matched to a gene. Written as DNA, the CDR3 is TGTGCCAGCAGCTCGGGACAGCTCTATGGCTACACCTTC. Protein: CASSSGQLYGYTF.

The chain has TRBV27 and TRBJ2-1; D remains unclear. The CDR3 sequence is 12 residues long. Deletions cut 3 bases from V and 10 bases from J, with 10 bases between. Per the germline V gene, CDR1 is MNHEY and CDR2 is SMNVEV (reference sequence). The CDR3 is CASSFSGREQFF. CDR3 DNA sequence: TGTGCCAGCAGTTTCTCCGGACGGGAGCAGTTCTTC.

This rearrangement joins TRBV7-3 to TRBJ2-2; D gene uncertain. The CDR3 length is 13 residues. CDR1 is SGHTA and CDR2 is FQGTGA in the germline V gene. V lost 5 bases and J 4 bases, leaving 8 bases between the germline ends. Here the CDR3 reads CASSPTVTGELFF. The CDR3 DNA reads as TGTGCCAGCAGCCCGACGGTCACCGGGGAGCTGTTTTTT.

The J gene is TRBJ2-1, the V gene TRBV27; D gene ambiguous. Trimming cost V 5 bases and J 0 bases, with 11 bases left between them. The CDR3 runs 15 residues. Germline V gene data show CDR1 as MNHEY and CDR2 as SMNVEV (reference sequence). Written as DNA, the CDR3 is TGTGCCAGCAGTATCTCCTGGAGCTCCTACAATGAGCAGTTCTTC. Amino acids: CASSISWSSYNEQFF.

The V gene is TRBV7-3, the J gene TRBJ2-5; D tentatively fits TRBD1 or TRBD2 (5 bases each). The CDR3 is made up of 15 amino acids. V lost 2 bases to trimming and J lost 1 base, with 11 bases between them. Germline values: CDR1 SGHTA, CDR2 FQGTGA. The CDR3 bases are TGTGCCAGCAGCTTATCGGGGCGGACCCAAGAGACCCAGTACTTC. Protein product: CASSLSGRTQETQYF.

The CDR3 bases are TGTGCCAGCAGGGCGGGACGGGACAATCAGCCCCAGCATTTT. Translating gives CASRAGRDNQPQHF. This chain joins TRBV2 and TRBJ1-5; D perhaps matches TRBD1 (5 bases). CDR1 is SNHLY and CDR2 is FYNNEI in the germline V gene. This CDR3 is 14 amino acids long. The ends were cut back, 6 bases at V and 3 bases at J, with 12 bases in the middle.

J is TRBJ1-1 and V is TRBV7-6; possibly TRBD1 for D (6 bases). The CDR3 runs 15 residues. The V end lost 5 bases, the J end lost 3 bases, and 16 bases lay between the germline ends. Germline V lookup: CDR1 SGHVS, CDR2 FNYEAQ. Written as DNA, the CDR3 is TGTGCCAGCAGCCCGAATCACAGGGAGGACACTGAAGCTTTCTTT. Translating it yields CASSPNHREDTEAFF.

This sequence joins TRBV6-1 and TRBJ2-3, with unresolved D. The germline V gene encodes CDR1 MNHNS and CDR2 SASEGT. CDR3 length: 15 residues. Trimming cost V 2 bases and J 6 bases, with 15 bases left between them. CDR3 amino acids: CASSEYRAVLDTQYF. The DNA of the CDR3 is TGTGCCAGCAGTGAATATCGGGCAGTCCTGGATACGCAGTATTTT.

V gene TRBV2 combines with J gene TRBJ2-7; no firm D call. Between the trimmed V and J ends, which lost 7 bases and 5 bases, there was a span of 18 bases. From germline, CDR1 is SNHLY and CDR2 FYNNEI. The CDR3 sequence is 14 residues long. The CDR3 nucleotides are TGTGCCAGCACCGAAGTAATGGTTTCCGACGAGCAGTACTTC. It encodes CASTEVMVSDEQYF.

The rearrangement joins TRBV9 to TRBJ2-3, with 16 bases matching TRBD2. V trimming: 4 bases; J trimming: 10 bases; junction bases outside the gene matches: 15. The germline V gene has CDR1 SGDLS and CDR2 YYNGEE. CDR3 length: 18 amino acids. CDR3 residues: CASSFGTSGGAIPTAQYF. CDR3 coding DNA: TGTGCCAGCAGCTTCGGGACTAGCGGGGGGGCAATCCCCACAGCGCAGTATTTT.

The genes are TRBV7-3 and TRBJ2-1; TRBD2 agrees at 7 bases. The CDR3 sequence is 14 residues long. CDR1 is SGHTA, CDR2 FQGTGA, per germline. Germline trimming cut 1 base from V and 12 bases from J; bases unmatched to any gene: 9. The CDR3: CASSLIPDSGLQFF. The CDR3 coding sequence is TGTGCCAGCAGCTTAATTCCGGATAGCGGGTTGCAGTTCTTC.

The chain combines TRBV6-5 with TRBJ1-4, with unresolved D. Trimming took 0 bases from V and 5 from J, leaving 10 bases between them. Germline CDR1 and CDR2: MNHEY and SVGAGI. CDR3 length equals 15 residues. The CDR3 region has the DNA TGTGCCAGCAGTTACTCGGCCGAGCCCAATGAAAAACTGTTTTTT. Encoded protein: CASSYSAEPNEKLFF.

The V call is TRBV5-1, the J call TRBJ2-2; D is unclear. V was cut by 4 bases and J by 1 base, with 14 bases left in between. There are 16 residues in the CDR3. Looked up from germline, CDR1 is SGHRS and CDR2 is YFSETQ. CDR3 nucleotides: TGCGCCAGCAGCAACCCTTCGGTGGGGAACACCGGGGAGCTGTTTTTT. Translation: CASSNPSVGNTGELFF. Filled out from reference TRBV5-1 and TRBJ2-2, the complete variable domain reads KAGVTQTPRYLIKTRGQQVTLSCSPISGHRSVSWYQQTPGQGLQFLFEYFSETQRNKGNFPGRFSGRQFSNSRSEMNVSTLELGDSALYLCASSNPSVGNTGELFFGEGSRLTVL.

The V and J genes are TRBV5-4 and TRBJ2-5, with TRBD2 matching 9 bases. CDR3 length equals 14 residues. The germline gives CDR1 SGHNT, CDR2 YYREEE (reference sequence). J was trimmed by 5 bases and V by 4 bases; bases with no gene match: 6. Here the CDR3 DNA reads TGTGCCAGCAGCCCCGGACTAGCGACGGAGACCCAGTACTTC. It codes for CASSPGLATETQYF.

J is TRBJ1-1 and V is TRBV5-4; 8 nucleotides line up with TRBD1. The CDR3 is 14 amino acids. Trimming cost V 4 bases and J 3 bases; bases outside gene matches: 5. Germline V lookup: CDR1 SGHNT, CDR2 YYREEE (reference sequence). The chain's CDR3 is CASSDRTGYTEAFF. The CDR3 coding sequence is TGTGCCAGCAGCGACCGGACAGGGTACACTGAAGCTTTCTTT.

V usage is TRBV2 and J usage is TRBJ1-1, with TRBD1 matching 9 bases. The J segment lost 5 bases and the V segment lost 4 bases, leaving 14 bases of the junction unmatched. Germline CDR1 reads SNHLY; CDR2 reads FYNNEI. The CDR3 has 17 residues. The chain's CDR3 is CASSGGTGSGVGTEAFF. As DNA, the CDR3 is TGTGCCAGCAGTGGGGGGACAGGGAGCGGGGTTGGGACTGAAGCTTTCTTT.

This clone is a singleton in its sample. For the CDR3, the DNA is TGCGCCAGCAGCGGCGGTCTAGCGGGAGGGGAGACCCAGTACTTC. Translating it yields CASSGGLAGGETQYF. This chain connects TRBV5-1 to TRBJ2-5; 12 bases fit TRBD2. With 4 bases clipped from V and 5 bases from J, the junction kept 6 bases outside the gene matches. The CDR3 is 15 residues long. Germline CDR1 is SGHRS and CDR2 is YFSETQ.

The V gene is TRBV4-1, the J gene TRBJ1-1; possible D gene TRBD1, 5 bases. This CDR3 region has 17 residues. Trimming stripped 4 bases from V and 4 bases from J, with 22 bases between. Germline values: CDR1 MGHRA, CDR2 YSYEKL. CDR3 bases: TGCGCCAGCAGCCGCCAAGATCTGGTGCAGGGAGGCACTGAAGCTTTCTTT. Its translation: CASSRQDLVQGGTEAFF.

V is TRBV6-5 and J is TRBJ1-2; perhaps TRBD1 as D (5 bases). This CDR3 contains 14 residues. The V and J ends lost 2 bases and 4 bases respectively, with 11 bases between them. Germline values: CDR1 MNHEY, CDR2 SVGAGI. The CDR3 DNA is TGTGCCAGCAGTTACGGGCCGGGACCCTATGGCTACACCTTC. Translation: CASSYGPGPYGYTF.

This clone showed up just once. The V call is TRBV6-1, the J call TRBJ1-3; no reliable D call. Trimming pared 2 bases from V and 0 bases from J, leaving 11 bases between. This CDR3 is built from 16 residues. Germline loops: CDR1 MNHNS, CDR2 SASEGT. DNA of the CDR3: TGTGCCAGCAGTGAATATAGAGGACTCTCTGGAAACACCATATATTTT. As protein: CASSEYRGLSGNTIYF.